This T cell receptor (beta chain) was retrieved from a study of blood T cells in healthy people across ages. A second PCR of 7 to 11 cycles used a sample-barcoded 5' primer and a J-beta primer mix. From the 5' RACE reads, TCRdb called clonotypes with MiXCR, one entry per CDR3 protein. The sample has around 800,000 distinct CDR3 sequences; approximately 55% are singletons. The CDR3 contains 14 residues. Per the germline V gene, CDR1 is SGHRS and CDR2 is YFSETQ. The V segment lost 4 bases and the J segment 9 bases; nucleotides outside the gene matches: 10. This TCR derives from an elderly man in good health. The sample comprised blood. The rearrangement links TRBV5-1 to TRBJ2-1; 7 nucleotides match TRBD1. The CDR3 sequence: CASSPTGTVSEQFF. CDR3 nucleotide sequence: TGCGCCAGCAGCCCCACCGGGACAGTTAGTGAGCAGTTCTTC.